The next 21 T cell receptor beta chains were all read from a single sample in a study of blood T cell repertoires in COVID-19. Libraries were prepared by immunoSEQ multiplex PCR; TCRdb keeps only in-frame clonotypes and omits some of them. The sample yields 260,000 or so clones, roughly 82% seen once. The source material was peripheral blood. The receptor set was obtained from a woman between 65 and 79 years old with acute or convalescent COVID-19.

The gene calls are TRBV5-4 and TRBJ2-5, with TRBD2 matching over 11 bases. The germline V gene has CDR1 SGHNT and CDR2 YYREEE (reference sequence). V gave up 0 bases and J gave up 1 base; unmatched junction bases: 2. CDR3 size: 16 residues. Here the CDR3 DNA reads TGTGCCAGCAGCTTGGCCCTAGCGGGGGGCCAAGAGACCCAGTACTTC. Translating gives CASSLALAGGQETQYF. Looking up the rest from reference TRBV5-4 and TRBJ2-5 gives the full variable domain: ETGVTQSPTHLIKTRGQQVTLRCSSQSGHNTVSWYQQALGQGPQFIFQYYREEENGRGNFPPRFSGLQFPNYSSELNVNALELDDSALYLCASSLALAGGQETQYFGPGTRLLVL.

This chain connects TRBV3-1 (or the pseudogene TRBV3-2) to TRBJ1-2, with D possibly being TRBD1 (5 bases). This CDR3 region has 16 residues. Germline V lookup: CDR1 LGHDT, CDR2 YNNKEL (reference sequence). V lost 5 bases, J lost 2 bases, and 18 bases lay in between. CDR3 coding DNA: TGTGCCAGCAGCGGCGACGGGACTGATTTCAACTATGGCTACACCTTC. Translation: CASSGDGTDFNYGYTF.

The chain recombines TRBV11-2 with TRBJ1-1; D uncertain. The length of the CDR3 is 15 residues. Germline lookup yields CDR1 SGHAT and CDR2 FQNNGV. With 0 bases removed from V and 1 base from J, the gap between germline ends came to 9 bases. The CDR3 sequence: CASSLDPSPNTEAFF. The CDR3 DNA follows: TGTGCCAGCAGCTTAGATCCATCCCCGAACACTGAAGCTTTCTTT.

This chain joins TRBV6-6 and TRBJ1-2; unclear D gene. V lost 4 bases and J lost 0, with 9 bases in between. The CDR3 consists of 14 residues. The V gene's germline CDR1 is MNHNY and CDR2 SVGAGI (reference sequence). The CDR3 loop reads CASSSSRTNYGYTF. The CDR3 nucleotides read TGTGCCAGCAGTTCGTCGCGGACTAACTATGGCTACACCTTC.

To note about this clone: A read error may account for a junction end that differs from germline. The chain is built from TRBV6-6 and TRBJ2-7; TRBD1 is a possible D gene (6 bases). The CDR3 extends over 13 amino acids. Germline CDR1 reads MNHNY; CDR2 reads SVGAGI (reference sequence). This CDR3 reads CAGRDRSAYEQYF. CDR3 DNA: TGTGCCGGCAGAGACAGGTCGGCCTACGAGCAGTACTTC.

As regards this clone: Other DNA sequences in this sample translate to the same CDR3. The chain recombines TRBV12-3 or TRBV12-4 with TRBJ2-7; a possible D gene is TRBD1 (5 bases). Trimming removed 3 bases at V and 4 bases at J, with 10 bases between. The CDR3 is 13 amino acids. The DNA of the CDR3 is TGTGCCAGCAGTTTCCAGGGTTCGTACGAGCAGTACTTC. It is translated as CASSFQGSYEQYF.

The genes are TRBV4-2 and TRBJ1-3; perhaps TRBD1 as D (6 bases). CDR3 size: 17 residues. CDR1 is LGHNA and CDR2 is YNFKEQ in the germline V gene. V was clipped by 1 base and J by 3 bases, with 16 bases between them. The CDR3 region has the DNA TGTGCCAGCAGCCAAGCCAGGGCAGGGGATTATGGAAACACCATATATTTT. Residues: CASSQARAGDYGNTIYF.

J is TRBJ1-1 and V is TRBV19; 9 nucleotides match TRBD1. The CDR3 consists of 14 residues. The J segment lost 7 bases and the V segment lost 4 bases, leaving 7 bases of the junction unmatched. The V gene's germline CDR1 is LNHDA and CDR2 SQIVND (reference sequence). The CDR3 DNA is TGTGCCAGTAGTACCACTACAGGGGGCGGTGAAGCTTTCTTT. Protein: CASSTTTGGGEAFF.

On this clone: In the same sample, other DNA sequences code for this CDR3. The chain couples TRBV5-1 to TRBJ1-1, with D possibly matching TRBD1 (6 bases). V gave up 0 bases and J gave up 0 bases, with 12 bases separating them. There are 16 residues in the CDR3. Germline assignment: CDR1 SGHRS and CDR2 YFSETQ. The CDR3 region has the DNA TGCGCCAGCAGCTTGGGCCCGACAGGAATGAACACTGAAGCTTTCTTT. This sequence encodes CASSLGPTGMNTEAFF. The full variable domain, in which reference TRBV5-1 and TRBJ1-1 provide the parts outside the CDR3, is KAGVTQTPRYLIKTRGQQVTLSCSPISGHRSVSWYQQTPGQGLQFLFEYFSETQRNKGNFPGRFSGRQFSNSRSEMNVSTLELGDSALYLCASSLGPTGMNTEAFFGQGTRLTVV.

The CDR3 DNA is TGTGCCAGCAGCCCAAGTTGGCGGGCCTCTGGAAACACCATATATTTT. Translation: CASSPSWRASGNTIYF. The chain recombines TRBV3-1 (or the pseudogene TRBV3-2) with TRBJ1-3; D gene unclear. This CDR3 comprises 16 residues. V lost 4 bases and J lost 0, with 13 bases in between. Germline V gene sequence: CDR1 LGHDT, CDR2 YNNKEL (reference sequence).

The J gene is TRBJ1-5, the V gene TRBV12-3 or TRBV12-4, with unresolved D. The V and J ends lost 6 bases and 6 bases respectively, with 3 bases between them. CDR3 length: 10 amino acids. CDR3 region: CASSRQPQHF. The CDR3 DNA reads TGTGCCAGCAGCCGTCAGCCCCAGCATTTT.

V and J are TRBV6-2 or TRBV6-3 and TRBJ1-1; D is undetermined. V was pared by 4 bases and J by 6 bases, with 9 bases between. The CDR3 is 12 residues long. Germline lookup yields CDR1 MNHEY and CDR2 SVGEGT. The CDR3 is CASSSVSAEAFF. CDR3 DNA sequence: TGTGCCAGCAGTTCCGTGAGCGCTGAAGCTTTCTTT.

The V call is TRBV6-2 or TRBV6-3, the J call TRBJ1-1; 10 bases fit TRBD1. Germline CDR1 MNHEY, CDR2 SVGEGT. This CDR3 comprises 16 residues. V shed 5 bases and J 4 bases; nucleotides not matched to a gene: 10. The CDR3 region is CASSGPTGGLGTEAFF. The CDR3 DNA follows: TGTGCCAGCAGTGGACCGACAGGGGGCTTAGGCACTGAAGCTTTCTTT.

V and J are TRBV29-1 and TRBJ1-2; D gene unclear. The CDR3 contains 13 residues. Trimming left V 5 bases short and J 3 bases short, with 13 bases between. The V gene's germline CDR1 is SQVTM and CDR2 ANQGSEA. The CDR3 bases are TGCAGCGTTTACCCTACGCCGGACTATGGCTACACCTTC. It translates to CSVYPTPDYGYTF.

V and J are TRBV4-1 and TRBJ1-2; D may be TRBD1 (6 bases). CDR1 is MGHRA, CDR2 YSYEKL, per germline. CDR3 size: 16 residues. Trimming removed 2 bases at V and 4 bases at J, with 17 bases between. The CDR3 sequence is CASSQFSYREGYGYTF. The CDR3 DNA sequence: TGCGCCAGCAGCCAATTTTCTTACAGGGAAGGCTATGGCTACACCTTC.

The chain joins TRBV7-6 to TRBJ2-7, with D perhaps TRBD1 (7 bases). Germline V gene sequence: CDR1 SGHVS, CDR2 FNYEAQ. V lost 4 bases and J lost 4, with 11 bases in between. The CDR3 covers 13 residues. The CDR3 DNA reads TGTGCCAGCAGCTCTCAGGGGGGATACGAGCAGTACTTC. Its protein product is CASSSQGGYEQYF.

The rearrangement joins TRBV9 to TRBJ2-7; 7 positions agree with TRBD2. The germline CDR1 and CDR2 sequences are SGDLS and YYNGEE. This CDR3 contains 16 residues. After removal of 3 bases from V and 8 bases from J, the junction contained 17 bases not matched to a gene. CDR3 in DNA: TGTGCCAGCAGCGCCCCAACGACGGGGGGAATGATCAAGCAGTACTTC. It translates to CASSAPTTGGMIKQYF.

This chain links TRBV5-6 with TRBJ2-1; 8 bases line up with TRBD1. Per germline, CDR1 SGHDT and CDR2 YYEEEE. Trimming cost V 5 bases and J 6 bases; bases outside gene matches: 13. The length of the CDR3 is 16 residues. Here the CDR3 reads CASSGIPGQAVNEQFF. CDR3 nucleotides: TGTGCCAGCAGTGGAATTCCGGGACAGGCTGTCAATGAGCAGTTCTTC.

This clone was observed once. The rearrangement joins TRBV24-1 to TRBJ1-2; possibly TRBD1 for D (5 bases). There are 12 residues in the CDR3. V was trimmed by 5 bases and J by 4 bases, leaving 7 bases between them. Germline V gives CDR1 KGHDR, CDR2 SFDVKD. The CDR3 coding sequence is TGTGCCACCAGTGGGGGGGTCTATGGCTACACCTTC. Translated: CATSGGVYGYTF.

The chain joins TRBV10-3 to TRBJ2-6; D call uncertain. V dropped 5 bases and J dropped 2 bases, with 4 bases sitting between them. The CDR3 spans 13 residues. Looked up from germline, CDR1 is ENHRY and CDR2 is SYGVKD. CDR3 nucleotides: TGTGCCATCAGTACTACTGGGGCCAACGTCCTGACTTTC. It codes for CAISTTGANVLTF.

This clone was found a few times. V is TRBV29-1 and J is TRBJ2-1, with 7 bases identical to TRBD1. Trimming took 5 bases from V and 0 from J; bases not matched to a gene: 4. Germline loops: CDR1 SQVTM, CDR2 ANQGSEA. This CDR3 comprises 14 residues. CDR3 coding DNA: TGCAGCGTTCGGTCAGGGGGCTCCTACAATGAGCAGTTCTTC. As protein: CSVRSGGSYNEQFF.